This note documents a single TCR beta chain sequence. This specimen comes from a study of blood T cell repertoires in COVID-19. Study context: The study drew acute and convalescent COVID-19 samples from the United States, Italy and Spain.

Per the authors' pipeline: The authors estimated nucleated cell counts from reference gene primer amplification. Using immunoSEQ multiplex PCR, the repertoire was profiled, and TCRdb retains in-frame clones only, with some absent. Clonal size and the V and J genes are those of that table, whereas D and trimming came from the DNA. The sample consists of about 38,000 clones, about 76% of them appearing once. Trimming stripped 0 bases from V and 4 bases from J, with 15 bases between. The germline gives CDR1 SGHTA, CDR2 FQGNSA. This CDR3 has 16 amino acids. This sequence originates from a man between 65 and 79 years old with COVID-19, enrolled during active disease. The sample consisted of peripheral blood. The J gene is TRBJ2-5, the V gene TRBV7-2; TRBD1 might be the D (7 bases). The CDR3 DNA reads as TGTGCCAGCAGCTTAGCAGGGGGCTGGAGGGGAGAGACCCAGTACTTC. This encodes CASSLAGGWRGETQYF.